These 27 T cell receptor beta chains share one sample of origin, sequenced in a study of T cells in Graves' hyperthyroidism and ophthalmopathy. TCR beta CDR3 sequences were amplified from RNA transcripts. When the TCR CDR3 underwent first-round RT-PCR, the HTBI primer set was used. TCRdb itself ran the multiplex PCR reads through MiXCR, one entry per CDR3 protein. The table has approximately 600,000 distinct CDR3 sequences, about 17% seen once. The sequenced material came from blood. The receptor source for this set is a woman younger than 45 with Graves' hyperthyroidism.

This clonotype was counted between two and nine times. J is TRBJ2-7 and V is TRBV5-1; 10 positions agree with TRBD1. Germline CDR1 is SGHRS and CDR2 is YFSETQ. The CDR3 covers 15 residues. The junction had 6 bases not matched to a gene; V was cut back by 2 bases and J by 4 bases. The CDR3 sequence is CASSLGTGELYEQYF. In DNA form, the CDR3 reads TGCGCCAGCAGCTTAGGGACAGGGGAATTGTACGAGCAGTACTTC. Looking up the rest from reference TRBV5-1 and TRBJ2-7 gives the full variable domain: KAGVTQTPRYLIKTRGQQVTLSCSPISGHRSVSWYQQTPGQGLQFLFEYFSETQRNKGNFPGRFSGRQFSNSRSEMNVSTLELGDSALYLCASSLGTGELYEQYFGPGTRLTVT.

This chain uses TRBV28 with TRBJ2-2, with 12 bases identical to TRBD2. The trim removed 5 bases at V and 7 bases at J, leaving 8 bases unmatched. Looked up from germline, CDR1 is MDHEN and CDR2 is SYDVKM. CDR3 length equals 16 residues. The CDR3 sequence is CASSAGLAGRIGELFF. CDR3 DNA: TGTGCCAGCAGTGCCGGACTAGCGGGAAGAATCGGGGAGCTGTTTTTT. The whole variable domain, filled in from reference TRBV28 and TRBJ2-2, reads DVKVTQSSRYLVKRTGEKVFLECVQDMDHENMFWYRQDPGLGLRLIYFSYDVKMKEKGDIPEGYSVSREKKERFSLILESASTNQTSMYLCASSAGLAGRIGELFFGEGSRLTVL.

At least ten counts were recorded for this clonotype. The rearrangement links TRBV29-1 to TRBJ2-1; D is undetermined. CDR3 size: 14 residues. The V gene's germline CDR1 is SQVTM and CDR2 ANQGSEA. The germline V and J ends were trimmed by 2 bases and 8 bases, with 16 bases remaining between them. CDR3: CSVEFPDPVDEQFF. The CDR3 nucleotides are TGCAGCGTTGAATTCCCCGACCCGGTCGATGAGCAGTTCTTC.

The gene calls are TRBV15 and TRBJ1-1; D may be TRBD1 (5 bases). CDR3 length: 14 residues. Trimming pared 4 bases from V and 2 bases from J, leaving 11 bases between. Germline CDR1 is LNHNV and CDR2 is YYDKDF (reference sequence). CDR3 coding DNA: TGTGCCACCAGCACGATACAGGAAAACACTGAAGCTTTCTTT. The encoded protein is CATSTIQENTEAFF.

This clonotype was seen a handful of times. This chain joins TRBV7-2 and TRBJ2-6; D gene uncertain. Trimming shortened V by 5 bases and J by 4 bases, and 15 bases separated the two germline ends. This CDR3 comprises 16 residues. Germline assignment: CDR1 SGHTA and CDR2 FQGNSA. The CDR3: CASSPRTNRGANVLTF. CDR3 DNA: TGTGCCAGCAGCCCACGAACGAACCGAGGGGCCAACGTCCTGACTTTC.

This clonotype has at least ten counts. The rearrangement links TRBV3-1 to TRBJ1-1; D not certain. V was trimmed by 3 bases and J by 3 bases, leaving 11 bases between them. The V gene's germline CDR1 is LGHDT and CDR2 YNNKEL (reference sequence). The CDR3 sequence is 14 residues long. The CDR3, as DNA: TGTGCCAGCAGCCACACTTTCGCGGACACTGAAGCTTTCTTT. It specifies CASSHTFADTEAFF.

This clonotype was detected only once. The chain uses TRBV20-1 and TRBJ2-7; D unclear. The CDR3 runs 15 residues. The ends were cut back, 0 bases at V and 3 bases at J, with 15 bases in the middle. Germline V gives CDR1 DFQATT, CDR2 SNEGSKA (reference sequence). The CDR3 DNA is TGCAGTGCTAGAGAACTTGCTGGCGTCAGCTACGAGCAGTACTTC. This sequence encodes CSARELAGVSYEQYF.

This clonotype was recorded at least ten times. V gene TRBV6-1 combines with J gene TRBJ1-2; perhaps TRBD1 as D (5 bases). V was shortened by 5 bases and J by 2 bases, with 24 bases between the two germline ends. Germline V CDR1 and CDR2: MNHNS, SASEGT. The CDR3 extends over 18 amino acids. As DNA, the CDR3 is TGTGCCAGCAGTTCTCTAAATCGGGGGGGACTTTCCAACTATGGCTACACCTTC. Translating gives CASSSLNRGGLSNYGYTF.

This clonotype was found a few times. The germline gene is not matched at one end of the junction; a read error may be the cause. CDR3: CASSFSSLYNEQFF. DNA for the CDR3: TGTGCCAGCAGCTTTAGTTCCTTGTACAATGAGCAGTTCTTC. The rearrangement links TRBV5-1 to TRBJ2-1; D not resolved. The CDR3 runs to 14 residues. Germline CDR1 is SGHRS and CDR2 is YFSETQ.

This clonotype was found a few times. CDR3 sequence: CATSEHGNGQPQHF. DNA for the CDR3: TGTGCCACCAGTGAGCATGGGAATGGTCAGCCCCAGCATTTT. This chain uses TRBV24-1 with TRBJ1-5; D uncertain. The CDR3 runs 14 residues. The germline gives CDR1 KGHDR, CDR2 SFDVKD. V shed 4 bases and J shed 6 bases, with 12 bases lying between them.

Notes on this clonotype: Just one base apart from a much larger clone, this may be a read error. The chain employs TRBV3-1 and TRBJ2-5, with unresolved D. This CDR3 contains 14 residues. V was pared by 1 base and J by 4 bases, with 10 bases between. In germline, CDR1 is LGHDT, CDR2 YNNKEL (reference sequence). CDR3 coding DNA: TGTGCCAGCAGCCAAGGACTTATGTTAGAGACCCAGTACTTC. Its translation is CASSQGLMLETQYF.

This clonotype occurred once. The limits of the CDR3 on the DNA are not certain, so only TCRdb's listed CDR3 is given. The chain uses TRBV11-2 and TRBJ2-7; TRBD2, the table's D call, lacks a check against the DNA. The CDR3 is 20 residues long, counting both termini. Germline-derived CDR1 and CDR2 are SGHAT and FQNNGV. The CDR3: CASSFYICSARHASGYEQYF.

In its sample, this clonotype was seen a few times. The chain joins TRBV5-4 to TRBJ2-7; a weak D match, TRBD2 (6 bases). From germline, CDR1 is SGHNT and CDR2 YYREEE (reference sequence). The germline V and J ends were trimmed by 3 bases and 0 bases, with 13 bases remaining between them. The CDR3 contains 15 residues. In DNA form, the CDR3 reads TGTGCCAGCAGCTCCCTCGGGGGAGACTCCTACGAGCAGTACTTC. It encodes CASSSLGGDSYEQYF. The full variable domain, with the rest looked up from reference TRBV5-4 and TRBJ2-7, is ETGVTQSPTHLIKTRGQQVTLRCSSQSGHNTVSWYQQALGQGPQFIFQYYREEENGRGNFPPRFSGLQFPNYSSELNVNALELDDSALYLCASSSLGGDSYEQYFGPGTRLTVT.

This clonotype was seen ten or more times. J is TRBJ1-1 and V is TRBV18, with D unclear. From germline, CDR1 is KGHSH and CDR2 LQKENI. This CDR3 has 13 amino acids. Trimming removed 6 bases from V and 1 base from J, with 9 bases in between. CDR3 nucleotides: TGTGCCAGCTCGCTTAAGAAGAACACTGAAGCTTTCTTT. Translating it yields CASSLKKNTEAFF.

The chain carries TRBV9 and TRBJ2-1, with D unclear. In germline, CDR1 is SGDLS, CDR2 YYNGEE. V was clipped by 4 bases and J by 8 bases, with 10 bases between them. CDR3 length: 12 amino acids. The CDR3 protein is CASSPLQDEQFF. CDR3 coding DNA: TGTGCCAGCAGCCCCCTTCAGGATGAGCAGTTCTTC.

Notes on this clonotype: A much larger clone differs from this one at a single base, so this may be a read error. V is TRBV5-1 and J is TRBJ2-2; 12 bases agree with TRBD1. CDR1 and CDR2 (germline): SGHRS, YFSETQ. The CDR3 consists of 18 residues. The CDR3 nucleotides read TGCGCCAGCAGCTTGGCCGGGACAGGGGGCTCTGGAGCCGGGGAGCTGCTTTTT. Its protein product is CASSLAGTGGSGAGELLF.

This clonotype showed up many times. The chain uses TRBV9 and TRBJ2-1; TRBD2 agrees at 12 bases. The germline V gene has CDR1 SGDLS and CDR2 YYNGEE. This CDR3 has 16 amino acids. V dropped 1 base and J dropped 7; count of bases not matched to a gene: 6. The DNA of the CDR3 is TGTGCCAGCAGCGTACCTAGCGGGAGGGATTTAAATGAGCAGTTCTTC. It yields the protein CASSVPSGRDLNEQFF.

The V gene is TRBV30, the J gene TRBJ2-7; weak D call: TRBD1 (5 bases). The CDR3 covers 12 residues. Looked up from germline, CDR1 is GTSNPN and CDR2 is SVGIG (reference sequence). Trimming left V 1 base short and J 5 bases short, with 9 bases between. The CDR3 protein is CAWSGQGHEQYF. As DNA, the CDR3 is TGTGCCTGGAGTGGGCAGGGCCACGAGCAGTACTTC.

The table lists this clonotype with many counts. The CDR3 bases are TGCAGTGCTAGAGACGGGGACAGGGTGTACGAGCAGTACTTC. Translated: CSARDGDRVYEQYF. This chain links TRBV20-1 with TRBJ2-7; 9 bases fit TRBD1. V lost 0 bases, J lost 4 bases, and 4 bases stayed unmatched. The CDR3 runs 14 residues. CDR1 is DFQATT, CDR2 SNEGSKA, per germline (reference sequence).

The V call is TRBV19, the J call TRBJ2-7; 9 bases align to TRBD1. V trimming: 3 bases; J trimming: 3 bases; junction bases outside the gene matches: 9. Germline V gene data show CDR1 as LNHDA and CDR2 as SQIVND (reference sequence). There are 16 residues in the CDR3. This chain's CDR3 is CASSIMGQGHHYEQYF. DNA of the CDR3: TGTGCCAGTAGTATTATGGGACAGGGCCACCACTACGAGCAGTACTTC.

The J gene is TRBJ2-3, the V gene TRBV5-4, with 7 nucleotides matching TRBD1. Germline values: CDR1 SGHNT, CDR2 YYREEE (reference sequence). This CDR3 contains 15 residues. The V and J ends lost 4 bases and 1 base, in that order; junction bases with no gene match: 6. Written as DNA, the CDR3 is TGTGCCAGCAGCCGTGACAGGGTGGGCACAGATACGCAGTATTTT. As protein: CASSRDRVGTDTQYF.

This clonotype was picked up many times. The rearrangement uses TRBV2 and TRBJ1-2; D remains unclear. CDR1 and CDR2 from the germline V gene are SNHLY and FYNNEI. V lost 6 bases to trimming and J lost 8 bases, with 7 bases between them. The length of the CDR3 is 10 residues. DNA for the CDR3: TGTGCCAGCAGCGACAAGGGCTACACCTTC. Residues: CASSDKGYTF.

The J gene is TRBJ2-1, the V gene TRBV4-1; D unclear. V was pared by 0 bases and J by 9 bases, with 18 bases between. The length of the CDR3 is 16 residues. Germline assignment: CDR1 MGHRA and CDR2 YSYEKL. In DNA, the CDR3 is TGCGCCAGCAGCCAAGATAAACTGGGGTATGTGGCTGAGCAGTTCTTC. It yields the protein CASSQDKLGYVAEQFF.

This clonotype was counted between two and nine times. The gene calls are TRBV29-1 and TRBJ2-7; TRBD1 agrees at 7 bases. Germline values: CDR1 SQVTM, CDR2 ANQGSEA. The CDR3 has 12 amino acids. J gave up 2 bases and V 4 bases, and 2 bases lay outside the gene matches. The CDR3 DNA sequence: TGCAGCGTTGCCGGGACAGCCTACGAGCAGTACTTC. It is translated as CSVAGTAYEQYF.

Many counts were recorded for this clonotype. V is TRBV6-2 or TRBV6-3 and J is TRBJ2-3, with D unclear. This CDR3 contains 17 residues. V was cut by 0 bases and J by 10 bases, with 23 bases left in between. Germline V lookup: CDR1 MNHEY, CDR2 SVGEGT. CDR3 DNA: TGTGCCAGCAGTTACTCGAGAGGCGGCAGACCACAGAATGCGCAGTATTTT. Translating it yields CASSYSRGGRPQNAQYF.

This sequence joins TRBV12-5 and TRBJ1-2; TRBD1 might be the D (5 bases). V lost 4 bases to trimming and J lost 4 bases, with 13 bases between them. The germline V gene has CDR1 LGHNT and CDR2 FRNRAP. This CDR3 is built from 14 residues. The DNA of the CDR3 is TGTGCTAGTGGTTCGCACGGGGGGGGCTATGGCTACACCTTC. Residues: CASGSHGGGYGYTF.

The genes are TRBV7-6 and TRBJ2-1; 8 bases are a match to TRBD2. CDR1 is SGHVS and CDR2 is FNYEAQ in the germline V gene. The CDR3 has 15 amino acids. V shed 3 bases and J 8 bases; nucleotides not matched to a gene: 9. The CDR3 spells CASSFNREGSHEQFF. The CDR3 DNA reads TGTGCCAGCAGCTTCAACCGGGAGGGCAGTCATGAGCAGTTCTTC.